This paragraph reports one TCR beta chain. The data were obtained in a study of shared clonotypes between healthy human individuals. Study in general: Per-donor plates numbered three CD4 naive, three CD4 memory, two CD8 naive and one CD8 memory.

V was pared by 1 base and J by 6 bases, with 12 bases between. Looked up from germline, CDR1 is SGHTA and CDR2 is FQGTGA. The CDR3 spans 14 residues. The repertoire was sequenced with immunoSEQ multiplex PCR; TCRdb's copy has only in-frame clones and lacks some. The sample includes about 2.4 million clones, 93% of them seen just once. This receptor was obtained from a man aged 18 to 29 in good health. Some clones in this sample may be carry-over from other donors' samples. Material: naive CD4+ T cells from PBMCs. Subset meaning: CD45RA+ positively selected. The genes are TRBV7-3 and TRBJ1-1; TRBD1 is a possible D gene (5 bases). For the CDR3, the DNA is TGTGCCAGCAGCTTAATGGCAGGGTTGTCTGAAGCTTTCTTT. Translated: CASSLMAGLSEAFF.